The text below deals with one T cell receptor (beta chain). What it binds is unknown. This may be a read error, as it is one base from a much larger clone. Time point noted: persistent/refractory GD, antithyroid drugs over 5 years with positive TRAb. The authors made the TCR library using RNA they extracted from PBMCs. This specimen comes from a study of regulatory T cells in long-lasting Graves disease. Study summary: Persistent Graves' disease meant over 5 years of antithyroid drugs with positive TSH receptor antibodies. The study, taken as a whole, reports: Few sampled subjects may have lowered accuracy.

Libraries of TCR beta came from iRepertoire HTBI primers plus Arm-PCR of CDR3 regions. Per the study methods: Looking across samples, the authors found 62 TRBV and fewer than 15 TRBJ segments. MiXCR was run by TCRdb on the multiplex PCR reads, yielding one entry per CDR3 protein. TCRdb assigned the V and J calls; the authors' analysis was not used. This sample carries about 660,000 distinct CDR3 sequences, about 32% of them seen once, and the ten largest clones take about 42%. The CDR3 is 13 amino acids. The V gene's germline CDR1 is ENHRY and CDR2 SYGVKD. The source is a female donor with Graves disease. V gene TRBV10-3 combines with J gene TRBJ1-1; D is possibly TRBD1 (5 bases). This material consisted of peripheral blood mononuclear cells (PBMCs), taken when the disease was refractory, from a patient treated with antithyroid drugs. In DNA form, the CDR3 reads TGTGCCCGCCGTGTCAGGGTAGACACTGAAGCTTCCTTT. This gives the protein CARRVRVDTEASF.